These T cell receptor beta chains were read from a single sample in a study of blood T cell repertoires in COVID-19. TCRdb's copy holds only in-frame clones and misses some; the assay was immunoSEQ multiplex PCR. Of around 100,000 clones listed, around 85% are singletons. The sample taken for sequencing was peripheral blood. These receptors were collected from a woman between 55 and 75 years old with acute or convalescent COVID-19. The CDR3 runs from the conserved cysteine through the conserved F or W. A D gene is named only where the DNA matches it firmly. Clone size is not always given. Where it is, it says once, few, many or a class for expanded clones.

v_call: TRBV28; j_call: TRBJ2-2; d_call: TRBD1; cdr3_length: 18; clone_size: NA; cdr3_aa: CASSLFDRGLPSTGELFF; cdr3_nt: TGTGCCAGCAGTTTATTCGACAGGGGGTTACCCTCCACCGGGGAGCTGTTTTTT
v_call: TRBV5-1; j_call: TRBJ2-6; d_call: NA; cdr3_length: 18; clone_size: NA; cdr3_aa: CASSLVGSGQPGANVLTF; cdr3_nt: TGCGCCAGCAGCTTGGTCGGCTCAGGGCAGCCTGGGGCCAACGTCCTGACTTTC
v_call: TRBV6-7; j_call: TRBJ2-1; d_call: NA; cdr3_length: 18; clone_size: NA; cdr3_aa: CASSYSGSPGRSYNEQFF; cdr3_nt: TGTGCCAGCAGTTACTCAGGTTCCCCAGGGCGCTCCTACAATGAGCAGTTCTTC
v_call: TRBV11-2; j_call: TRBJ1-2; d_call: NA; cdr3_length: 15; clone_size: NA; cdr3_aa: CASSSTSGSNYGYTF; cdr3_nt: TGTGCCAGCAGCTCGACCTCCGGGAGTAACTATGGCTACACCTTC
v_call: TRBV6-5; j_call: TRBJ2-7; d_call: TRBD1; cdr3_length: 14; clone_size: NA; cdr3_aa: CASIPTGGSYEQYF; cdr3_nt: TGTGCCAGCATCCCGACAGGGGGCTCCTACGAGCAGTACTTC
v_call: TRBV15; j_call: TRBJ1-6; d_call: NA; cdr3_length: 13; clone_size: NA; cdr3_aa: CAPNGVIGSPLHF; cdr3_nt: TGTGCCCCAAACGGGGTGATTGGGTCACCCCTCCACTTT
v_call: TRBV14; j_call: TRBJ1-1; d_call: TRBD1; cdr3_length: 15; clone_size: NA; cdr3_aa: CASSQEGAKNTEAFF; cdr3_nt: TGTGCCAGCAGCCAGGAGGGGGCCAAGAACACTGAAGCTTTCTTT
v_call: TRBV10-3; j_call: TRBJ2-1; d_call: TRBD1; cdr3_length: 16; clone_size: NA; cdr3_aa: CAIRTRGQGSVNEQFF; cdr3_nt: TGTGCCATCAGGACCCGGGGACAGGGAAGTGTTAATGAGCAGTTCTTC
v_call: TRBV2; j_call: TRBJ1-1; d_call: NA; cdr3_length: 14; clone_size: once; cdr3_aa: CASSDAGRDTEAFF; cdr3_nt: TGTGCCAGCAGTGACGCGGGGCGGGACACTGAAGCTTTCTTT
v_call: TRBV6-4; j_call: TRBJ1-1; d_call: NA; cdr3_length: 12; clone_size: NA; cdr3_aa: CASIFEFREAFF; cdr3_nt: TGTGCCAGCATTTTTGAGTTTCGTGAAGCTTTCTTT
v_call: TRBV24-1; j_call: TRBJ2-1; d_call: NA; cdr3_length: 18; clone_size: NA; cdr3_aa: CATSDIPGGGASYNEQFF; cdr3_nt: TGTGCCACCAGTGATATACCCGGTGGAGGAGCGTCCTACAATGAGCAGTTCTTC
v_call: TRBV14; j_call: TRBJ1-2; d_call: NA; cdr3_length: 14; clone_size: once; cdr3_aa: CASSQWPGDYGYTF; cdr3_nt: TGTGCCAGCAGCCAATGGCCAGGGGACTATGGCTACACCTTC
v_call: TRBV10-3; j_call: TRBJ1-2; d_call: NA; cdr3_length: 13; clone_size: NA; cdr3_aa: CAAWGGPLYGYTF; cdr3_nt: TGTGCGGCATGGGGGGGCCCCCTCTATGGCTACACCTTC
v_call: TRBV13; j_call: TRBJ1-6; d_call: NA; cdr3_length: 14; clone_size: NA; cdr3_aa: CASSSGTRGSPLHF; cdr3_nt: TGTGCCAGCAGCTCCGGAACCAGGGGATCACCCCTCCACTTT
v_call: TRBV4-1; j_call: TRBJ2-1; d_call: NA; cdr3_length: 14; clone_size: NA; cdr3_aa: CASSQERSYNEQFF; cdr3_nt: TGCGCCAGCAGCCAAGAGCGGTCCTACAATGAGCAGTTCTTC
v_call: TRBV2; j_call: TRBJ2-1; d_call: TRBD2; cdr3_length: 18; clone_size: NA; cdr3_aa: CASSGWSGGVGSYNEQFF; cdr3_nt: TGTGCCAGCAGTGGTTGGAGCGGGGGGGTTGGGTCCTACAATGAGCAGTTCTTC
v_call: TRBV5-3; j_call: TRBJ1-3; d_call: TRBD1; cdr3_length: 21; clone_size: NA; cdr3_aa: CARSRIGFRDSPCLSGNTIYF; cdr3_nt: TGTGCCAGAAGCCGAATTGGGTTCCGGGACAGCCCGTGTCTGTCTGGAAACACCATATATTTT
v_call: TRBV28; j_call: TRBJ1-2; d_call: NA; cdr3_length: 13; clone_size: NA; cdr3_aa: CASSGSSSYGYTF; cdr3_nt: TGTGCCAGCAGTGGGAGTTCTAGCTATGGCTACACCTTC
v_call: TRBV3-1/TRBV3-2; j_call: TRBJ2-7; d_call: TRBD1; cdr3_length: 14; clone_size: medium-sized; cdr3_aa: CASSQGTGGNEQYF; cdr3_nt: TGTGCCAGCAGCCAAGGGACAGGGGGGAACGAGCAGTACTTC
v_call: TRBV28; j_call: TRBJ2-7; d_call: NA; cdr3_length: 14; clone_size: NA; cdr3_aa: CASSLTTVDYEQYF; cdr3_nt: TGTGCCAGCAGTCTGACGACAGTAGACTACGAGCAGTACTTC
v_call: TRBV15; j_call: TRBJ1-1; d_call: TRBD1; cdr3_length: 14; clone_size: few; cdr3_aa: CATTTGQGGTEAFF; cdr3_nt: TGTGCCACCACTACGGGACAGGGAGGGACTGAAGCTTTCTTT
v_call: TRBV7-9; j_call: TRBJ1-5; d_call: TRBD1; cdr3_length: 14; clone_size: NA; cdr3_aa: CASSAGGSNQPQHF; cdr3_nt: TGTGCCAGCAGCGCAGGGGGTAGCAATCAGCCCCAGCATTTT
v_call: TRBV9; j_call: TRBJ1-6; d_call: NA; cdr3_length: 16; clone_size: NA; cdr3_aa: CASSTYPTGLGSPLHF; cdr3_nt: TGTGCCAGCAGCACGTACCCAACAGGGTTGGGTTCACCCCTCCACTTT
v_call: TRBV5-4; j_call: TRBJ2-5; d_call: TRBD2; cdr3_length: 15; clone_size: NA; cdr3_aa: CASSSSSGGRETQYF; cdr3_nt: TGTGCCAGCAGCTCCTCTAGCGGGGGGAGGGAGACCCAGTACTTC
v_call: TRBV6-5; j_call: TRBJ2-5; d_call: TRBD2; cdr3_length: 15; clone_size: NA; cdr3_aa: CASSYLGGGRETQYF; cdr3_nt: TGTGCCAGCAGTTACCTCGGCGGGGGTCGGGAGACCCAGTACTTC
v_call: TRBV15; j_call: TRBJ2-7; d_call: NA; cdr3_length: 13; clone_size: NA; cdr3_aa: CATSRDSPYEQYF; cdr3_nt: TGTGCCACCAGCAGAGATAGTCCCTACGAGCAGTACTTC
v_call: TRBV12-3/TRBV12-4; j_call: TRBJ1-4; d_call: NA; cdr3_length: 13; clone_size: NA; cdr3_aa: CASSGVLGEKLFF; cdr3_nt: TGTGCCAGCAGCGGGGTTCTCGGTGAAAAACTGTTTTTT
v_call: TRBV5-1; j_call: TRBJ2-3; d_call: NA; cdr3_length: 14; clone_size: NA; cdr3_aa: CASSLGLYTDTQYF; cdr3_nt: TGCGCCAGCAGCTTGGGACTCTACACAGATACGCAGTATTTT
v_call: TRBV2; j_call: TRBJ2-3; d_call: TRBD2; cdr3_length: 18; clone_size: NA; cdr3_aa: CASSETGLAGGRTDTQYF; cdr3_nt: TGTGCCAGCAGTGAAACCGGACTAGCGGGGGGGCGCACAGATACGCAGTATTTT
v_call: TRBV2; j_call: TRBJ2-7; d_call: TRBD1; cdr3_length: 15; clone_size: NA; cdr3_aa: CASKWTGGSSYEQYF; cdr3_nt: TGTGCCAGCAAATGGACAGGGGGAAGCTCCTACGAGCAGTACTTC
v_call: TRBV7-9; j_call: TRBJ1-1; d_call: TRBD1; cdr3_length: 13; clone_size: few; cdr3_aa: CASSLEDRGRAFF; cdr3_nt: TGTGCCAGCAGCTTAGAGGACAGGGGGCGAGCTTTCTTT
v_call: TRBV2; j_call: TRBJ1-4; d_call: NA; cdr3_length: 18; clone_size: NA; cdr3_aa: CASSEGGDILPADEKLFF; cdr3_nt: TGTGCCAGCAGTGAGGGGGGGGACATTCTCCCCGCGGATGAAAAACTGTTTTTT
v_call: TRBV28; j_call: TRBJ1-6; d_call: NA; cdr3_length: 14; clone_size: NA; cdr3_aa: CASRARSYNSPLHF; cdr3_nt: TGTGCCAGCCGAGCCCGCTCCTATAATTCACCCCTCCACTTT
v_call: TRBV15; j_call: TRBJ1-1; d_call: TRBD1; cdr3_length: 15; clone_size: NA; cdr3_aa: CATSRSDRGNTEAFF; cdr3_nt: TGTGCCACCAGCAGAAGTGACAGGGGGAACACTGAAGCTTTCTTT
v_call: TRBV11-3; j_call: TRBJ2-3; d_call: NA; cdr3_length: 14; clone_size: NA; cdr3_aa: CASSLGLATDTQYF; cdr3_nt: TGTGCCAGCAGCTTAGGGCTAGCTACAGATACGCAGTATTTT
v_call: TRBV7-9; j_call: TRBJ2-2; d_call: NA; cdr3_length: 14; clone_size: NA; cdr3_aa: CASSLTGSTGELFF; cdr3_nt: TGTGCCAGCAGCTTAACTGGGAGCACCGGGGAGCTGTTTTTT
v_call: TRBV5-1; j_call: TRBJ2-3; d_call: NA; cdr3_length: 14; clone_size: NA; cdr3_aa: CASSLGASTDTQYF; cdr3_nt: TGCGCCAGCAGCTTGGGGGCTAGCACAGATACGCAGTATTTT
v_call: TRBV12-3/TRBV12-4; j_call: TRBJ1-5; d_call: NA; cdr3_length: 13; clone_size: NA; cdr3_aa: CASRPGHSGPQHF; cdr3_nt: TGTGCCAGCAGACCGGGACATTCGGGCCCCCAGCATTTT
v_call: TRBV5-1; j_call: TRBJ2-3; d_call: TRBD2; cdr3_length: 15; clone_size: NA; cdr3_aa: CASSLERGGRDTQYF; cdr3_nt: TGCGCCAGCAGCTTGGAACGGGGGGGCCGAGATACGCAGTATTTT
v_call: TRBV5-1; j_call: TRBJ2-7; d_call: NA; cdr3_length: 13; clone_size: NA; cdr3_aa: CASSLGTNYEQYF; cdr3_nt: TGCGCCAGCAGCCTCGGGACAAACTACGAGCAGTACTTC
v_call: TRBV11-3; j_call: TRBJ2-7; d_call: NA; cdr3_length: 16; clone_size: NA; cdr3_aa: CASSLAGTSALYEQYF; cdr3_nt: TGTGCCAGCAGCTTAGCCGGGACATCGGCCTTGTACGAGCAGTACTTC
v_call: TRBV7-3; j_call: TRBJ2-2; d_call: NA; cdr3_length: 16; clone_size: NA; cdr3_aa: CASSSQGGTNAGELFF; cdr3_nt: TGTGCCAGCAGCTCCCAGGGCGGGACGAATGCCGGGGAGCTGTTTTTT
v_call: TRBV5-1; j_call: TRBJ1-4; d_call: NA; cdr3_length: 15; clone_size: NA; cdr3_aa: CASSLTGGTNEKLFF; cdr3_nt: TGCGCCAGCAGCTTGACGGGGGGCACTAATGAAAAACTGTTTTTT
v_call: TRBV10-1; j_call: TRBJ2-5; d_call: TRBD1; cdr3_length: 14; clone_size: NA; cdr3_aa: CASSRDRTGQTQYF; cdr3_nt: TGCGCCAGCAGCCGGGACAGAACGGGTCAGACCCAGTACTTC
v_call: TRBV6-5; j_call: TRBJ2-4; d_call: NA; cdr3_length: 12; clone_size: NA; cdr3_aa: CASSPAKNIQYF; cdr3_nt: TGTGCCAGCAGCCCGGCCAAAAACATTCAGTACTTC
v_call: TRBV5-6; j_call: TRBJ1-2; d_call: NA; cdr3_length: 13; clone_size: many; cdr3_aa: CASSFSQGYGYTF; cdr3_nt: TGTGCCAGCAGCTTTTCTCAGGGCTATGGCTACACCTTC
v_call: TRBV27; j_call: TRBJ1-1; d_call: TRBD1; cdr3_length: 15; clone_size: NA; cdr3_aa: CASSLTGTGPSEAFF; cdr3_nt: TGTGCCAGCAGTTTAACCGGGACAGGCCCCTCTGAAGCTTTCTTT
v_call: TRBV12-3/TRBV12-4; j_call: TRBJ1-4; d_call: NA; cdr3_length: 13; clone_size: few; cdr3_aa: CASKLGANEKLFF; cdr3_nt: TGTGCCAGCAAGTTGGGCGCTAATGAAAAACTGTTTTTT
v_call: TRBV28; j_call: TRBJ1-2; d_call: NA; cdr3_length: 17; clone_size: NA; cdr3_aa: CASSKGGKSTELYGYTF; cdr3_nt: TGTGCCAGCAGCAAAGGGGGTAAGAGTACGGAACTCTATGGCTACACCTTC
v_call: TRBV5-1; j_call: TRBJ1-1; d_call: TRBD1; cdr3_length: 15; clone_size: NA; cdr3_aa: CASSLGQGDYTEAFF; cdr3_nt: TGCGCCAGCAGCTTAGGACAGGGAGACTACACTGAAGCTTTCTTT
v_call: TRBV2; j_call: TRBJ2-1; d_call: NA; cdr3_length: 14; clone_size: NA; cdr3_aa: CASSRSLALNEQFF; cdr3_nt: TGTGCCAGCAGTAGGTCACTAGCCCTCAATGAGCAGTTCTTC
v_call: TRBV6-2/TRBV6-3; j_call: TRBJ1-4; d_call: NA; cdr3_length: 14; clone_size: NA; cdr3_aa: CASSYGTQKEKLFF; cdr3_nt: TGTGCCAGCAGTTACGGCACCCAGAAGGAAAAACTGTTTTTT
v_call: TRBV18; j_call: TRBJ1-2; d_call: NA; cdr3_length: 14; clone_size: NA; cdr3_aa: CASSPNGLNYGYTF; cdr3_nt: TGTGCCAGCTCACCAAATGGGCTGAACTATGGCTACACCTTC
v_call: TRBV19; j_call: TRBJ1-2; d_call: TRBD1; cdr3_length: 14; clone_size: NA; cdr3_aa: CASSLGTGGYGYTF; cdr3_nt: TGTGCCAGTAGTCTAGGGACAGGTGGCTATGGCTACACCTTC
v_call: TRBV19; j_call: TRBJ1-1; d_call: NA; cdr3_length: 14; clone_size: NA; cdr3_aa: CASSIATGRAEAFF; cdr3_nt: TGTGCCAGTAGTATAGCAACAGGGCGAGCTGAAGCTTTCTTT
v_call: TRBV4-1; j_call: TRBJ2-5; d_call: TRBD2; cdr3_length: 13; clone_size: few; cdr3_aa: CASSRGGVETQYF; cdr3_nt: TGCGCCAGCAGCCGCGGGGGGGTAGAGACCCAGTACTTC
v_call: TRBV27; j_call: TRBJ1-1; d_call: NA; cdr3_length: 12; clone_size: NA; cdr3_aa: CASRQGNTEAFF; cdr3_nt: TGTGCCAGCAGACAGGGGAACACTGAAGCTTTCTTT
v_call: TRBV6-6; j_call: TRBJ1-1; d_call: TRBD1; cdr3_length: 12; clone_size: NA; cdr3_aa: CASSYQGAEAFF; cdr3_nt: TGTGCCAGCAGTTACCAGGGGGCTGAAGCTTTCTTT
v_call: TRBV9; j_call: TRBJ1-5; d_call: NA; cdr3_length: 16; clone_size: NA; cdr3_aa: CASSPDGGVGNQPQHF; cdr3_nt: TGTGCCAGCAGCCCAGACGGGGGAGTAGGCAATCAGCCCCAGCATTTT